A selection of T cell receptor beta chains follows, all from one sample in a study of shared clonotypes between healthy human individuals. Profiled with immunoSEQ multiplex PCR; TCRdb holds only in-frame clones, not every one. Seen here are 2 million to 3 million clones, around 90% observed once, and the top ten hold roughly 0.13%. The sequenced sample consisted of naive CD4+ T cells sorted from blood. The receptors shown here come from a man aged 18-30 years in good health. The CDR3 runs from the conserved cysteine through the conserved F or W. A D gene is named only where the DNA matches it firmly. Some rows mark clone size as missing; the rest say once, few, many or name a class of expanded clone.

clone_size: .; cdr3_length: 15; j_call: TRBJ1-2; d_call: .; v_call: TRBV6-1; cdr3_nt: TGTGCCAGCAGTCCCTCCCCTGGACGGGGTGATGGCTACACCTTC; cdr3_aa: CASSPSPGRGDGYTF
clone_size: .; cdr3_length: 14; j_call: TRBJ1-5; d_call: TRBD1; v_call: TRBV27; cdr3_nt: TGTGCCAGCAGCTGGACAGGCCAATATCAGCCCCAGCATTTT; cdr3_aa: CASSWTGQYQPQHF
clone_size: .; cdr3_length: 14; j_call: TRBJ1-3; d_call: TRBD1; v_call: TRBV28; cdr3_nt: TGTGCCAGCAGGACAGGGCAAGTAGGGAACACCATATATTTT; cdr3_aa: CASRTGQVGNTIYF
clone_size: .; cdr3_length: 15; j_call: TRBJ1-2; d_call: TRBD1; v_call: TRBV19; cdr3_nt: TGTGCCAGTAGTCCTCACGGGACAGCCAACTATGGCTACACCTTC; cdr3_aa: CASSPHGTANYGYTF
clone_size: .; cdr3_length: 17; j_call: TRBJ1-1; d_call: .; v_call: TRBV5-6; cdr3_nt: TGTGCCAGCAGCTTACCTACCTTACAGGGACGGAGCACTGAAGCTTTCTTT; cdr3_aa: CASSLPTLQGRSTEAFF
clone_size: .; cdr3_length: 16; j_call: TRBJ2-1; d_call: TRBD2; v_call: TRBV10-2; cdr3_nt: TGCGCCAGCAGCGACCTGACTAGCGGGGGGGCCTCGGAGCAGTTCTTC; cdr3_aa: CASSDLTSGGASEQFF
clone_size: .; cdr3_length: 15; j_call: TRBJ1-1; d_call: .; v_call: TRBV5-1; cdr3_nt: TGCGCCAGCAGCTACACACAGGGCGGGGGCACTGAAGCTTTCTTT; cdr3_aa: CASSYTQGGGTEAFF
clone_size: .; cdr3_length: 13; j_call: TRBJ1-2; d_call: .; v_call: TRBV7-9; cdr3_nt: TGTGCCAGCAGCTTAGTAGAGGGTCCGGGCTACACCTTC; cdr3_aa: CASSLVEGPGYTF
clone_size: .; cdr3_length: 14; j_call: TRBJ1-1; d_call: .; v_call: TRBV7-9; cdr3_nt: TGTGCCAGCAGCTTAGTGGGCTGGAACACTGAAGCTTTCTTT; cdr3_aa: CASSLVGWNTEAFF
clone_size: few; cdr3_length: 12; j_call: TRBJ2-7; d_call: .; v_call: TRBV10-1; cdr3_nt: TGCGCCAGCAGTGAGTTGGAGTCCGTGCAGTACTTC; cdr3_aa: CASSELESVQYF